A single sample is the source of the 10 T cell receptor beta chains below, sequenced in a study of TIL therapy for anti-PD-1-resistant metastatic lung cancer (dated by TCRdb to about 2021). Using bias-controlled multiplex PCR with the immunoSEQ v3 hsTCRB kit, the TCR beta CDR3 regions were amplified from genomic DNA. What TCRdb holds here is the immuneACCESS table cut down to in-frame rearrangements. Part of the clones is not present; checked against another copy, under half of the missing clones reflect an unresolved V gene, and the others are unexplained. This sample gives about 46,000 clones in total; approximately 83% of them show up just once. Of the sample, 4.5% to 6% falls within the top ten clones. The time point label here, explained by the study, means: pre-treatment sample, taken before nivolumab and TIL therapy. Sequenced here: blood, sampled at baseline. All receptors come from a person aged 30 to 80 with non-small cell lung cancer.

The chain uses TRBV24-1 and TRBJ2-7, with 11 bases aligning to TRBD1. The V segment lost 4 bases and the J segment 6 bases; nucleotides outside the gene matches: 10. The CDR3 totals 16 residues. CDR1 is KGHDR, CDR2 SFDVKD, per germline. CDR3 DNA sequence: TGTGCCACCAGTGACGCCGGGACAGGGGGTAGGGGCGAGCAGTACTTC. It is translated as CATSDAGTGGRGEQYF.

The J gene is TRBJ1-6, the V gene TRBV7-9, with D perhaps matching TRBD1 (5 bases). The V gene's germline CDR1 is SEHNR and CDR2 FQNEAQ (reference sequence). V was pared by 4 bases and J by 7 bases, with 17 bases between. This CDR3 region has 16 residues. The CDR3 loop is CASSSDRARGNSPLHF. CDR3 DNA: TGTGCCAGCAGCTCGGACCGGGCCCGGGGGAATTCACCCCTCCACTTT.

This chain links TRBV4-1 with TRBJ2-7; TRBD2 agrees at 7 bases. CDR3 length: 13 amino acids. With V trimmed by 0 bases and J by 5 bases, 1 base remained unmatched. Germline V gene sequence: CDR1 MGHRA, CDR2 YSYEKL. The DNA of the CDR3 is TGCGCCAGCAGCCAAGAGGGAGGGGACGAGCAGTACTTC. Protein: CASSQEGGDEQYF.

The gene calls are TRBV28 and TRBJ2-3; 8 bases align to TRBD2. V lost 8 bases and J lost 0; bases outside the gene matches: 7. The CDR3 extends over 15 amino acids. Germline assignment: CDR1 MDHEN and CDR2 SYDVKM. CDR3: CASGGAGVSTDTQYF. The CDR3 region has the DNA TGTGCCAGCGGCGGAGCGGGAGTAAGCACAGATACGCAGTATTTT.

This clone was seen more than once but under ten times. The rearrangement links TRBV5-5 to TRBJ2-4, with 10 bases lining up with TRBD2. The germline CDR1 and CDR2 sequences are SGHKS and YYEKEE (reference sequence). The CDR3 consists of 13 residues. Trimming removed 0 bases from V and 15 bases from J; junction bases left unmatched: 6. CDR3: CASSLEFQREGYF. The CDR3 nucleotides are TGTGCCAGCAGCTTGGAGTTCCAGCGGGAGGGGTACTTC. The variable domain in full, with the rest retrieved from reference TRBV5-5 and TRBJ2-4, is DAGVTQSPTHLIKTRGQQVTLRCSPISGHKSVSWYQQVLGQGPQFIFQYYEKEERGRGNFPDRFSARQFPNYSSELNVNALLLGDSALYLCASSLEFQREGYFGAGTRLSVL.

The V and J genes are TRBV6-6 and TRBJ2-3, with D tentatively TRBD2 (7 bases). Germline V gives CDR1 MNHNY, CDR2 SVGAGI (reference sequence). V was pared by 8 bases and J by 4 bases, with 19 bases between. This CDR3 region has 15 residues. The CDR3 bases are TGTGCCAGCGGAGGGGGGGGAGGGCGTTCAGATACGCAGTATTTT. It encodes CASGGGGGRSDTQYF.

The chain uses TRBV23-1 and TRBJ2-1; 7 bases fit TRBD1. TRBV23-1 is flagged as an ORF with uncertain function. The CDR3 totals 17 residues. Trimming at V came to 0 bases and at J to 0 bases, leaving 5 bases not matched to a gene. CDR3 amino acids: CASSQSRQGGSYNEQFF. The CDR3 coding sequence is TGCGCCAGCAGTCAATCTCGACAGGGTGGCTCCTACAATGAGCAGTTCTTC.

V is TRBV30 and J is TRBJ2-7; a weak D match, TRBD2 (7 bases). CDR1 and CDR2 from the germline V gene are GTSNPN and SVGIG (reference sequence). This CDR3 has 11 residues. CDR3 sequence (DNA): TGTGCGGGGAGGGGGGGTTACGAGCAGTACTTC. Residues: CAGRGGYEQYF.

The genes are TRBV19 and TRBJ2-3, with unresolved D. This CDR3 has 13 residues. Per the germline V gene, CDR1 is LNHDA and CDR2 is SQIVND (reference sequence). Trimming cost V 1 base and J 5 bases, with 7 bases left between them. Here the CDR3 DNA reads TGTGCCAGTAGTATAGGACCGAGAGATACGCAGTATTTT. Its protein is CASSIGPRDTQYF.

V gene TRBV11-2 combines with J gene TRBJ2-5, with D possibly being TRBD1 (6 bases). Germline V gene sequence: CDR1 SGHAT, CDR2 FQNNGV. The CDR3 runs to 14 residues. With 0 bases removed from V and 7 bases from J, the gap between germline ends came to 12 bases. The CDR3 nucleotides are TGTGCCAGCAGCTTAGAGGGGGCCCTTGGGACCCAGTACTTC. Protein product: CASSLEGALGTQYF.